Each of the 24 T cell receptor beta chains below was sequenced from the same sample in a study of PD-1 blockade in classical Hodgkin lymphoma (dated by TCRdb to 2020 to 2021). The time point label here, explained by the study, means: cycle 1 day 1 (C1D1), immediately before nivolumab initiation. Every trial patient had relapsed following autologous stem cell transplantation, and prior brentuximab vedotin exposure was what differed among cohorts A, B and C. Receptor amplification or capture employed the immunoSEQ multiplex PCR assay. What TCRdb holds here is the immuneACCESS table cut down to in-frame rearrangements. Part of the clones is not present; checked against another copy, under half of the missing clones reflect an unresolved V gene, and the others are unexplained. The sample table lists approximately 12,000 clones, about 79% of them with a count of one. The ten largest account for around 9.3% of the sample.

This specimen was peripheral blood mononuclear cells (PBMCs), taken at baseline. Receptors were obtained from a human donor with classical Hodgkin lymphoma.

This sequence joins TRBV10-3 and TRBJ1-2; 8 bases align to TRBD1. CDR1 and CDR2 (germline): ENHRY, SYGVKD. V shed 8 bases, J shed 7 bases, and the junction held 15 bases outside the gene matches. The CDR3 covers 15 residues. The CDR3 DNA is TGTGCCATCCCCATTGGGGCAGGGGGCCCAGGTGGCTACACCTTC. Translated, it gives CAIPIGAGGPGGYTF.

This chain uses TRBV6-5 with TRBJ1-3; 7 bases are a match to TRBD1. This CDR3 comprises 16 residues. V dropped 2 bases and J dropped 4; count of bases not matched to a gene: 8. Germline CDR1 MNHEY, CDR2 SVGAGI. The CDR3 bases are TGTGCCAGCAGTTACCGGGCTAGGGGGCGAGGAAACACCATATATTTT. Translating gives CASSYRARGRGNTIYF.

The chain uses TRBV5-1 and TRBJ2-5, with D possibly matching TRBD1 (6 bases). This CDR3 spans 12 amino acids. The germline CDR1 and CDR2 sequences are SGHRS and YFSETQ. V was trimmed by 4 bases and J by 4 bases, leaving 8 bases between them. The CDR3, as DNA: TGCGCCAGCAGCCCCAGGGGAGAGACCCAGTACTTC. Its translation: CASSPRGETQYF.

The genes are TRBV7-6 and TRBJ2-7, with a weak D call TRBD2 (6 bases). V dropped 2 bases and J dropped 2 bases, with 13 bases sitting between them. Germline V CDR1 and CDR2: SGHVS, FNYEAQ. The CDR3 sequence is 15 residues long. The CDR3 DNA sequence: TGTGCCAGCAGCTTAAACTGGGGGGAGACCTACGAGCAGTACTTC. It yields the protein CASSLNWGETYEQYF.

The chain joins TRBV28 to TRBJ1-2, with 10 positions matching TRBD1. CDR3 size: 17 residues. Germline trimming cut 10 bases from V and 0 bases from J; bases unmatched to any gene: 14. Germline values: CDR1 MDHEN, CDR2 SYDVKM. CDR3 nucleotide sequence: TGTGCCATTCTCAATTCAGCCGGGACAGGGGCTAACTATGGCTACACCTTC. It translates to CAILNSAGTGANYGYTF.

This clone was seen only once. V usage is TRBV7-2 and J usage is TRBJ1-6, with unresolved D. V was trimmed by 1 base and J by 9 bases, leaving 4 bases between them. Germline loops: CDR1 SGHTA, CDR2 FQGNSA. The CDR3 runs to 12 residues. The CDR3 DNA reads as TGTGCCAGCAGCTTAGTGGCTTCACCCCTCCACTTT. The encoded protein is CASSLVASPLHF.

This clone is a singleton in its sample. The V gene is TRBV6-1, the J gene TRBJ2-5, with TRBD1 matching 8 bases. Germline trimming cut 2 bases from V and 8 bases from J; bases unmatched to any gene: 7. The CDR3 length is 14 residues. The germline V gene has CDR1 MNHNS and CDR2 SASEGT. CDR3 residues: CASSESAGGGTQYF. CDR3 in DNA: TGTGCCAGCAGTGAATCGGCAGGGGGCGGTACCCAGTACTTC.

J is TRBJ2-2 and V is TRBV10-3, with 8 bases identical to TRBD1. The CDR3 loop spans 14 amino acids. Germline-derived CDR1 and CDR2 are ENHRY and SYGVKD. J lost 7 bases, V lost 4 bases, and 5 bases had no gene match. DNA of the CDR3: TGTGCCATCAGTGGGACAGGGAAGAGCGGGGAGCTGTTTTTT. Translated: CAISGTGKSGELFF.

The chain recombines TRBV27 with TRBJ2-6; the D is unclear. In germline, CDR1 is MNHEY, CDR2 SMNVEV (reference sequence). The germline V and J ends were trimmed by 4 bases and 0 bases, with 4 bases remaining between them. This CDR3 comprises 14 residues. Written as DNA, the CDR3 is TGTGCCAGCAGTTCACTCTCTGGGGCCAACGTCCTGACTTTC. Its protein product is CASSSLSGANVLTF.

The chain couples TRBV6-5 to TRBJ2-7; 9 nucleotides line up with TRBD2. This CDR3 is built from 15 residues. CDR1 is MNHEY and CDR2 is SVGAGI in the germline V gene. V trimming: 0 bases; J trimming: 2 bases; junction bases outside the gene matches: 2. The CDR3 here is CASSYSSGRTYEQYF. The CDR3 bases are TGTGCCAGCAGTTACTCAAGCGGGAGGACCTACGAGCAGTACTTC.

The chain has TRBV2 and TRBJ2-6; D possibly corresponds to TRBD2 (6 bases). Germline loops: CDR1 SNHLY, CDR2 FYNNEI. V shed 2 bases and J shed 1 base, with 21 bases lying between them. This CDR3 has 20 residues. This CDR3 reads CASSERVRGKYLSGANVLTF. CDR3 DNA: TGTGCCAGCAGTGAAAGAGTCCGGGGGAAATATCTATCTGGGGCCAACGTCCTGACTTTC.

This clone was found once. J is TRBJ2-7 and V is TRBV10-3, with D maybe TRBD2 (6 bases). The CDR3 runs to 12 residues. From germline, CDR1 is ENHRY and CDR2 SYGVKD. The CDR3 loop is CAGGGTTYEQYF. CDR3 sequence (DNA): TGTGCTGGCGGAGGGACGACCTACGAGCAGTACTTC.

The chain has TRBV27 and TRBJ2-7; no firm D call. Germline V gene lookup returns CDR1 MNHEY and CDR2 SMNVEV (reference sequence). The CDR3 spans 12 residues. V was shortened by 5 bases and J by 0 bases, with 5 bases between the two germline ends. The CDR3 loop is CASSHSSYEQYF. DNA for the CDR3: TGTGCCAGCAGTCATAGCTCCTACGAGCAGTACTTC.

CDR3 region: CASSLDSYGYTF. CDR3 DNA sequence: TGCGCCAGCAGCCTAGACAGCTATGGCTACACCTTC. The chain joins TRBV5-1 to TRBJ1-2, with D perhaps matching TRBD1 (5 bases). There are 12 residues in the CDR3. Trimming shortened V by 4 bases and J by 4 bases, and 8 bases separated the two germline ends. CDR1 is SGHRS, CDR2 YFSETQ, per germline.

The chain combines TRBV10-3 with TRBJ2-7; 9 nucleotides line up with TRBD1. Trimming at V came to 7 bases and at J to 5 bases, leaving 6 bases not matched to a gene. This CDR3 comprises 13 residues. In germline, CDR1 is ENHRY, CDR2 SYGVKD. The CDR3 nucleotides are TGTGCCATCACCGGGACAGGGATGAACGAGCAGTACTTC. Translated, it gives CAITGTGMNEQYF.

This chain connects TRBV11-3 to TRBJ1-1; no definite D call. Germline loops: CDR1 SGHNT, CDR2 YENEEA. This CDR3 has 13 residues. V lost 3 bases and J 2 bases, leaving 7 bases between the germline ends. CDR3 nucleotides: TGTGCCAGCAGCTTCGGCAGCAACACTGAAGCTTTCTTT. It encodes CASSFGSNTEAFF. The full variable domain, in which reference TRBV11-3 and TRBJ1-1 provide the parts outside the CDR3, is EAGVVQSPRYKIIEKKQPVAFWCNPISGHNTLYWYLQNLGQGPELLIRYENEEAVDDSQLPKDRFSAERLKGVDSTLKIQPAELGDSAVYLCASSFGSNTEAFFGQGTRLTVV.

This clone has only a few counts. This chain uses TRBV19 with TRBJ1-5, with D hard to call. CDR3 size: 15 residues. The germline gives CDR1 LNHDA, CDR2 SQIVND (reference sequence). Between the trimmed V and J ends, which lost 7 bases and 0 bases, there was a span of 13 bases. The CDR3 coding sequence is TGTGCCAGTAAACCGCTCCCTTATAGCAATCAGCCCCAGCATTTT. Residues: CASKPLPYSNQPQHF.

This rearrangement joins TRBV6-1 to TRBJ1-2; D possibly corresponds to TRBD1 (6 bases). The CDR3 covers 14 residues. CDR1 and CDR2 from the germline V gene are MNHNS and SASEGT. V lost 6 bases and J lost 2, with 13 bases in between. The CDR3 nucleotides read TGTGCCAGCAGCGCTATGCAGGGGAACTATGGCTACACCTTC. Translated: CASSAMQGNYGYTF.

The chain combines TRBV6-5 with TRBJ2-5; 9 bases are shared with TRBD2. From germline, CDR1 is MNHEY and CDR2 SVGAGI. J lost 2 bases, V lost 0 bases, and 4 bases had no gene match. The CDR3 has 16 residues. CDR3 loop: CASSYSPAGGQETQYF. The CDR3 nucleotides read TGTGCCAGCAGTTACTCTCCAGCGGGGGGACAAGAGACCCAGTACTTC.

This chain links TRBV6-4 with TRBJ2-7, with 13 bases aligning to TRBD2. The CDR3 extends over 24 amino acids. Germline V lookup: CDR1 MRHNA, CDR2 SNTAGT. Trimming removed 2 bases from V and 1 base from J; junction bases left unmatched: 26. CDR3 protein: CASSDHRTDRWTSGGRGVSYEQYF. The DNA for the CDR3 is TGTGCCAGCAGTGACCACCGGACAGACCGCTGGACTAGCGGGGGAAGAGGAGTGTCCTACGAGCAGTACTTC.

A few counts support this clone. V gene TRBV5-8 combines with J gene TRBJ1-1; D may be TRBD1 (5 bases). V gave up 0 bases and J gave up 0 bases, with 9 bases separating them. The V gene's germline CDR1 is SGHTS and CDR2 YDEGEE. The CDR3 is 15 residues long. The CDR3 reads CASSLAGRLNTEAFF. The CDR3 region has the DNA TGTGCCAGCAGCTTGGCGGGACGCCTGAACACTGAAGCTTTCTTT.

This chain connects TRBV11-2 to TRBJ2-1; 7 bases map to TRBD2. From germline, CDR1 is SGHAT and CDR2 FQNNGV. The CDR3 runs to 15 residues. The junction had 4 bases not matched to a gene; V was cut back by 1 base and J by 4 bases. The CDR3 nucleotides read TGTGCCAGCAGCTTAGCGGGAGGAAGATACAATGAGCAGTTCTTC. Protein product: CASSLAGGRYNEQFF.

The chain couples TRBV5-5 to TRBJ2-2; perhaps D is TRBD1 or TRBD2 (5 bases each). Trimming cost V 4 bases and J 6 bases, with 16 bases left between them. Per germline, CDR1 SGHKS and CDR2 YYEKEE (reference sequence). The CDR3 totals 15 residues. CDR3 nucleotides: TGTGCCAGCAGCCGATTGGGGGTTTTTCCCGGGGAGCTGTTTTTT. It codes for CASSRLGVFPGELFF.

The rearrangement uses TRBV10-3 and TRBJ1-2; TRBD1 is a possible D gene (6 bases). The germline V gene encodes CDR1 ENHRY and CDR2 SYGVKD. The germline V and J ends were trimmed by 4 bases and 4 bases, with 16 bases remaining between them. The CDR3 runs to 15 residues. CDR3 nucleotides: TGTGCCATCAGTGCCTCCGGGACAACCATCTATGGCTACACCTTC. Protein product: CAISASGTTIYGYTF.